Below are 20 T cell receptor beta chains sequenced from a single sample in a study of blood T cell repertoires in COVID-19. Sequencing was performed with immunoSEQ multiplex PCR; in TCRdb, only in-frame clones are kept and a portion is missing. In the table there are about 410,000 clones, roughly nine tenths of which are singletons. Sequenced sample: PBMCs or T cells enriched from blood (not recorded which). The receptors were sampled from a woman in her twenties or thirties who had recovered from COVID-19.

V and J are TRBV9 and TRBJ2-1, with 7 bases matching TRBD2. The CDR3 sequence is 15 residues long. CDR1 is SGDLS and CDR2 is YYNGEE in the germline V gene. Trimming removed 3 bases from V and 7 bases from J; junction bases left unmatched: 10. CDR3 in amino acids: CASSAAGTKSNEQFF. DNA for the CDR3: TGTGCCAGCAGCGCTGCCGGGACTAAGAGTAATGAGCAGTTCTTC.

The J gene is TRBJ1-1, the V gene TRBV6-5; possibly TRBD1 for D (5 bases). V was trimmed by 4 bases and J by 0 bases, leaving 9 bases between them. Germline loops: CDR1 MNHEY, CDR2 SVGAGI. The CDR3 runs 14 residues. The chain's CDR3 is CASSLAGLNTEAFF. The CDR3 DNA reads as TGTGCCAGCAGTTTGGCAGGGTTGAACACTGAAGCTTTCTTT.

The V and J genes are TRBV28 and TRBJ1-4; perhaps TRBD1 as D (5 bases). CDR1 is MDHEN and CDR2 is SYDVKM in the germline V gene. Trimming removed 8 bases from V and 8 bases from J, with 30 bases in between. The CDR3 extends over 18 amino acids. In nucleotides, the CDR3 is TGTGCCAGCCGTCCTGCCACTCATGGGGGACTTGCTAGGGAAAAACTGTTTTTT. Protein product: CASRPATHGGLAREKLFF. The full variable domain, its missing parts supplied by reference TRBV28 and TRBJ1-4, is DVKVTQSSRYLVKRTGEKVFLECVQDMDHENMFWYRQDPGLGLRLIYFSYDVKMKEKGDIPEGYSVSREKKERFSLILESASTNQTSMYLCASRPATHGGLAREKLFFGSGTQLSVL.

This clone is a singleton in its sample. V gene TRBV6-5 combines with J gene TRBJ1-1; TRBD1 matches 7 bases. CDR1 MNHEY and CDR2 SVGAGI come from the germline V gene. Germline trimming cut 7 bases from V and 0 bases from J; bases unmatched to any gene: 8. The CDR3 contains 15 residues. The CDR3 DNA reads as TGTGCCAGCACCGCTAGACAGGGTTTGAACACTGAAGCTTTCTTT. It translates to CASTARQGLNTEAFF.

This clone appeared a single time. The V and J genes are TRBV9 and TRBJ2-1; TRBD2 might be the D (5 bases). The CDR3 has 14 residues. The V end was cut by 2 bases, the J end by 5 bases, with 11 bases between. Germline V CDR1 and CDR2: SGDLS, YYNGEE. CDR3 protein: CASSVAMRDNEQFF. CDR3 DNA: TGTGCCAGCAGCGTTGCAATGCGGGACAATGAGCAGTTCTTC. The variable domain in full, completed from reference TRBV9 and TRBJ2-1, reads DSGVTQTPKHLITATGQRVTLRCSPRSGDLSVYWYQQSLDQGLQFLIQYYNGEERAKGNILERFSAQQFPDLHSELNLSSLELGDSALYFCASSVAMRDNEQFFGPGTRLTVL.

This clone was recorded once. V is TRBV5-6 and J is TRBJ2-7; the match to TRBD2 covers 9 bases. Per the germline V gene, CDR1 is SGHDT and CDR2 is YYEEEE. The ends lost 1 base at V and 4 bases at J; junction bases unmatched: 6. This CDR3 region has 15 residues. The CDR3 is CASSLLRGGKYEQYF. The CDR3 nucleotides are TGTGCCAGCAGCTTGTTGCGGGGGGGCAAATACGAGCAGTACTTC.

The V and J genes are TRBV29-1 and TRBJ1-1, with unresolved D. With 4 bases removed from V and 11 bases from J, the gap between germline ends came to 8 bases. The CDR3 totals 9 residues. Per germline, CDR1 SQVTM and CDR2 ANQGSEA. CDR3 coding DNA: TGCAGCGTTGTCCCCGAGGCTTTCTTT. As protein: CSVVPEAFF.

The chain couples TRBV5-4 to TRBJ2-7; 8 bases map to TRBD1. Germline trimming cut 4 bases from V and 0 bases from J; bases unmatched to any gene: 6. CDR3 size: 15 residues. Germline V gene sequence: CDR1 SGHNT, CDR2 YYREEE (reference sequence). The CDR3 region has the DNA TGTGCCAGCAGCGACAACAGGGGGTCCTCCTACGAGCAGTACTTC. Translation: CASSDNRGSSYEQYF.

The genes are TRBV11-2 and TRBJ1-1; maybe TRBD1 (5 bases). Germline values: CDR1 SGHAT, CDR2 FQNNGV. The CDR3 has 14 amino acids. With 3 bases removed from V and 1 base from J, the gap between germline ends came to 9 bases. CDR3 amino acids: CASSFSRANTEAFF. DNA for the CDR3: TGTGCCAGCAGCTTCTCCAGGGCGAACACTGAAGCTTTCTTT.

The V call is TRBV7-9, the J call TRBJ1-4; the D gene is possibly TRBD1 (5 bases). The CDR3 is 14 amino acids. The V and J ends lost 3 bases and 6 bases respectively, with 11 bases between them. From germline, CDR1 is SEHNR and CDR2 FQNEAQ (reference sequence). The CDR3: CASSLGLGDEKLFF. The CDR3 DNA reads TGTGCCAGCAGCTTGGGACTGGGAGATGAAAAACTGTTTTTT.

This rearrangement joins TRBV7-9 to TRBJ1-1, with unresolved D. The CDR3 covers 14 residues. Germline CDR1 SEHNR, CDR2 FQNEAQ (reference sequence). V lost 2 bases, J lost 6 bases, and 13 bases lay in between. CDR3 in amino acids: CASSLMEGGSEAFF. CDR3 DNA: TGTGCCAGCAGCTTAATGGAGGGTGGCTCTGAAGCTTTCTTT. The full variable domain, with the rest looked up from reference TRBV7-9 and TRBJ1-1, is DTGVSQNPRHKITKRGQNVTFRCDPISEHNRLYWYRQTLGQGPEFLTYFQNEAQLEKSRLLSDRFSAERPKGSFSTLEIQRTEQGDSAMYLCASSLMEGGSEAFFGQGTRLTVV.

The chain has TRBV9 and TRBJ2-2, with 8 bases matching TRBD2. V shed 1 base, J shed 1 base, and the junction held 9 bases outside the gene matches. This CDR3 has 18 residues. Germline V lookup: CDR1 SGDLS, CDR2 YYNGEE. CDR3 loop: CASSVNPGGAMNTGELFF. DNA of the CDR3: TGTGCCAGCAGCGTAAACCCGGGGGGGGCTATGAACACCGGGGAGCTGTTTTTT. Full variable domain (outside the CDR3, taken from reference TRBV9 and TRBJ2-2): DSGVTQTPKHLITATGQRVTLRCSPRSGDLSVYWYQQSLDQGLQFLIQYYNGEERAKGNILERFSAQQFPDLHSELNLSSLELGDSALYFCASSVNPGGAMNTGELFFGEGSRLTVL.

This clone was detected only once. One end of the junction fails to match germline, which may point to a read error. The genes are TRBV4-3 and TRBJ1-1; D ambiguous. CDR1 and CDR2 from the germline V gene are LGHNA and YSLEER. The CDR3 sequence is 13 residues long. Here the CDR3 DNA reads TGCGCCAGCAGCCAAGAATGGTCAGGAACTCTTGGTTTT. This sequence encodes CASSQEWSGTLGF.

In this sample, this clone turned up a few times. The chain carries TRBV19 and TRBJ1-1; D remains unclear. The CDR3 runs 12 residues. V was trimmed by 1 base and J by 8 bases, leaving 8 bases between them. The V gene's germline CDR1 is LNHDA and CDR2 SQIVND (reference sequence). CDR3 in amino acids: CASSIVSGEAFF. CDR3 sequence (DNA): TGTGCCAGTAGTATAGTATCAGGAGAAGCTTTCTTT.

This rearrangement joins TRBV28 to TRBJ1-3, with D possibly matching TRBD1 (6 bases). Germline loops: CDR1 MDHEN, CDR2 SYDVKM. Deletions cut 6 bases from V and 3 bases from J, with 12 bases between. The CDR3 totals 14 residues. In nucleotides, the CDR3 is TGTGCCAGCAGGTACCCAGGGGTTGGAAACACCATATATTTT. It is translated as CASRYPGVGNTIYF.

This clone showed up just once. The chain recombines TRBV7-2 with TRBJ1-3; D perhaps matches TRBD1 (6 bases). The CDR3 is made up of 16 amino acids. V was clipped by 0 bases and J by 3 bases, with 12 bases between them. CDR1 is SGHTA, CDR2 FQGNSA, per germline. The CDR3 spells CASSLAVGGGGNTIYF. The CDR3 region has the DNA TGTGCCAGCAGCTTAGCCGTAGGGGGTGGTGGAAACACCATATATTTT.

V and J are TRBV9 and TRBJ1-2; D might be TRBD1 (5 bases). The CDR3 totals 12 residues. Trimming took off 7 bases at V and 7 bases at J, with 14 bases between the two ends. Germline-derived CDR1 and CDR2 are SGDLS and YYNGEE. The CDR3 region is CASSSGQGGYTF. CDR3 nucleotide sequence: TGTGCCAGCTCTTCCGGCCAGGGTGGCTACACCTTC. Full variable domain (rest looked up from reference TRBV9 and TRBJ1-2): DSGVTQTPKHLITATGQRVTLRCSPRSGDLSVYWYQQSLDQGLQFLIQYYNGEERAKGNILERFSAQQFPDLHSELNLSSLELGDSALYFCASSSGQGGYTFGSGTRLTVV.

The rearrangement joins TRBV7-9 to TRBJ1-3; D remains unclear. The CDR3 extends over 11 amino acids. CDR1 is SEHNR, CDR2 FQNEAQ, per germline (reference sequence). The V and J ends lost 11 bases and 8 bases respectively, with 13 bases between them. In DNA form, the CDR3 reads TGTGCCCCAGGAAGTGCAGACACCATATATTTT. Protein: CAPGSADTIYF.

The chain recombines TRBV5-1 with TRBJ1-4; 7 nucleotides agree with TRBD1. This CDR3 contains 15 residues. The junction had 9 bases not matched to a gene; V was cut back by 4 bases and J by 6 bases. The germline V gene has CDR1 SGHRS and CDR2 YFSETQ. The CDR3 DNA follows: TGCGCCAGCAGCCCGAAGACAGGGTTAGATGAAAAACTGTTTTTT. Translating gives CASSPKTGLDEKLFF.

The rearrangement links TRBV15 to TRBJ2-5; 7 bases are a match to TRBD1. Per germline, CDR1 LNHNV and CDR2 YYDKDF (reference sequence). With 6 bases clipped from V and 3 bases from J, the junction kept 4 bases outside the gene matches. The CDR3 loop spans 13 amino acids. CDR3 sequence: CATRGTAKETQYF. As DNA, the CDR3 is TGTGCCACCAGGGGGACAGCTAAAGAGACCCAGTACTTC.